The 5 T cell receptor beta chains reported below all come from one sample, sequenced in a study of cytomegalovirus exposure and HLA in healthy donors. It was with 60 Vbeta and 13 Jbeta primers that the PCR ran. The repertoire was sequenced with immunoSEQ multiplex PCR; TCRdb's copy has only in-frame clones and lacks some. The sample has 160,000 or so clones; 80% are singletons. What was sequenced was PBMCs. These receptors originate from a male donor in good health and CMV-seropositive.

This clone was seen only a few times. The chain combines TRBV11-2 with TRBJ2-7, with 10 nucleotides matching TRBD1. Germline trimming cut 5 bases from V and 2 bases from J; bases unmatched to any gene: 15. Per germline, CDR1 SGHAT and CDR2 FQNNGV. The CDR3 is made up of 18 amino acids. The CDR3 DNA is TGTGCCAGCAGCCTGCCGGGACAGGGGATTGAGCGGACCTACGAGCAGTACTTC. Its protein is CASSLPGQGIERTYEQYF.

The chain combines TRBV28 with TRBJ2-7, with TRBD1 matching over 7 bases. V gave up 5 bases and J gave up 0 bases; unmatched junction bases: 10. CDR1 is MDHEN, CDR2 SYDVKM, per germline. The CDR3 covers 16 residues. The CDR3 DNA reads TGTGCCAGCAGTCTTTTGGGACAGCTATTCTCCTACGAGCAGTACTTC. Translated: CASSLLGQLFSYEQYF.

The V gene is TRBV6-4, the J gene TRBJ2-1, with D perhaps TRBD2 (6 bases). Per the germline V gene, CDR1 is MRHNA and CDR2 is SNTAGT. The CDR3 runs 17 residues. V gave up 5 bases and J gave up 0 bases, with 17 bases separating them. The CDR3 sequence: CASSSRGGGSSYNEQFF. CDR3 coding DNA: TGTGCCAGCAGTTCACGGGGAGGAGGGAGCTCCTACAATGAGCAGTTCTTC.

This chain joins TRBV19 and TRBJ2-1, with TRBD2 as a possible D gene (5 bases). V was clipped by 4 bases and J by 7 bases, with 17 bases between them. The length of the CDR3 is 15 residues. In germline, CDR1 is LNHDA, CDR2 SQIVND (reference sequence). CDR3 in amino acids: CASSKASRLRNEQFF. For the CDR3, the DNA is TGTGCCAGTAGTAAGGCTAGCCGTCTAAGGAATGAGCAGTTCTTC.

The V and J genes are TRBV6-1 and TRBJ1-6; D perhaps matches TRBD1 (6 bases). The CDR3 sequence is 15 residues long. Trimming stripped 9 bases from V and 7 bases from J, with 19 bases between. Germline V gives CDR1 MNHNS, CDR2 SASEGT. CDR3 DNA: TGTGCCAGTAGCATTTCAATGGGGGCAAATTCACCCCTCCACTTT. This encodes CASSISMGANSPLHF.